This TCR beta chain came from a study of blood T cell repertoires in COVID-19. Some clones are missing from TCRdb's copy, which holds only in-frame ones; the method was immunoSEQ multiplex PCR. The sample lists about 160,000 clones, 70% to 90% occurring once. In germline, CDR1 is SNHLY, CDR2 FYNNEI. After removal of 6 bases from V and 2 bases from J, the junction contained 7 bases not matched to a gene. This CDR3 is built from 15 residues. The TCR originated in a man aged 40-55 years with acute or convalescent COVID-19. The sample consisted of peripheral blood. The chain is built from TRBV2 and TRBJ2-7; 10 bases fit TRBD2. The CDR3 DNA reads TGTGCCAGCAGAGCCATAGCGGGGGGTCCCTACGAGCAGTACTTC. This sequence encodes CASRAIAGGPYEQYF.